The 3 T cell receptor beta chains given below trace back to one sample, sequenced in a study of beta chain features in type 1 diabetes. All of the isolated RNA was reverse transcribed, so expressed TCRB transcripts were sequenced. The assay was immunoSEQ multiplex PCR, and TCRdb's table has in-frame clones only and misses some. The sample consists of about 470,000 clones, 25% to 35% of them appearing once. The sequenced sample consisted of naive CD4+ T cells from blood. These receptors originate from a man between 18 and 29 years old in good health.

Details on this clone: An end of the junction does not agree with germline; a read error may underlie this. The rearrangement joins TRBV7-7 to TRBJ2-5; D is ambiguous. This CDR3 contains 13 residues. Germline V gives CDR1 SSHAT, CDR2 FNYEAQ (reference sequence). As DNA, the CDR3 is TGTGCTAGCAGCCCGGTAGGTCCGGAGACCCAGTACTTC. Translating gives CASSPVGPETQYF.

The chain couples TRBV15 to TRBJ2-7, with 8 positions matching TRBD2. The CDR3 sequence is 16 residues long. The germline V gene has CDR1 LNHNV and CDR2 YYDKDF (reference sequence). Trimming cost V 4 bases and J 7 bases; bases outside gene matches: 15. This CDR3 reads CATSTYRAGGKGEQYF. CDR3 nucleotides: TGTGCCACCAGCACTTACCGGGCGGGAGGAAAGGGGGAGCAGTACTTC.

As concerns this clone: Other DNA variants within this sample encode the same CDR3. The chain couples TRBV30 to TRBJ2-1; no definite D call. Trimming took 3 bases from V and 4 from J, leaving 7 bases between them. The CDR3 covers 12 residues. The germline V gene encodes CDR1 GTSNPN and CDR2 SVGIG (reference sequence). CDR3 protein: CAWSGAYNEQFF. The CDR3, as DNA: TGTGCCTGGAGCGGAGCTTACAATGAGCAGTTCTTC.